This TCR beta chain was captured by sequencing in a study of identical twins. This clonotype showed up many times. The antigen remains undetermined. Everyone who gave samples was a healthy Caucasian. Study-wide points: Twins shared out-of-frame alpha sequences with excess low generation probability. Cord blood's abundant beta clonotypes had fewer insertions, unlike memory repertoires.

A universal primer site came from template switching; cDNA carried unique molecular identifiers. Each CDR3 protein is one row after TCRdb ran MiXCR on the 5' RACE reads. The table shows about 900,000 distinct CDR3 sequences, with 12% occurring only once. Germline CDR1 MGHRA, CDR2 YSYEKL. This CDR3 comprises 17 residues. The J segment lost 3 bases and the V segment lost 0 bases, leaving 7 bases of the junction unmatched. These data were also reused for a study on yellow fever vaccine responses in identical twins.

The genes are TRBV4-1 and TRBJ2-2; 7 bases are shared with TRBD2. What was sequenced was PBMCs. This receptor was taken from a woman between 18 and 29 years old in good health. The DNA for the CDR3 is TGCGCCAGCAGCCAAGACCGGCGGGAGTTGTACACCGGGGAGCTGTTTTTT. Its protein is CASSQDRRELYTGELFF.